Listed below are T cell receptor beta chains from one sample, sequenced in a study of beta chain features in type 1 diabetes. Sequenced by immunoSEQ multiplex PCR; TCRdb stores in-frame clones only, minus some. The sample contains 150,000 to 200,000 clones, about 13% of which appear only once. The sequenced sample was central memory CD4+ T cells from blood. Receptors were obtained from a young woman in good health. CDR3s include the opening cysteine and the closing phenylalanine or tryptophan. A D gene is named only where the DNA matches it firmly. A row's size may be missing; if present it is once, few, many or a size class.

V	size	J	D	DNA	CDR3
TRBV15	NA	TRBJ2-2	NA	TGTGCCACCCAACCGGGAGATACCGGGGAGCTGTTTTTT	CATQPGDTGELFF
TRBV28	few	TRBJ2-2	TRBD1	TGTGCCAGCTCAGGGGGCGCGGGGACCGGGGAGCTGTTTTTT	CASSGGAGTGELFF
TRBV28	NA	TRBJ2-3	NA	TGTGCCAGCAGTTTGAGTGTGATACAGGCAGATACGCAGTATTTT	CASSLSVIQADTQYF
TRBV7-9	NA	TRBJ2-7	TRBD1	TGTGCCAGCAGCTTAGGGGGGACAGGGTTCGAGCAGTACTTC	CASSLGGTGFEQYF
TRBV20-1	few	TRBJ2-7	TRBD2	TGCAGTGCTAGAGATGGGGGACTAGCTGGTTTC	CSARDGGLAGF
TRBV7-2	few	TRBJ2-3	TRBD1	TGTGCCAGCAGCCCCGACAGGGGCTTCACAGATACGCAGTATTTT	CASSPDRGFTDTQYF
TRBV9	few	TRBJ2-7	TRBD1	TGTGCCAGCAGTTCCACCGGGACAGGTTCGAGAGAGCAGTACTTC	CASSSTGTGSREQYF
TRBV5-1	NA	TRBJ2-1	TRBD2	TGCGCCAGCAGCTGGATCGGGACTAGCGGGAGCCAAGGGGAGTTCTTC	CASSWIGTSGSQGEFF
TRBV9	NA	TRBJ2-7	NA	TGTGCCAGCAGCCGACGACTCGATTCCTACGAGCAGTACTTC	CASSRRLDSYEQYF
TRBV27	NA	TRBJ2-7	TRBD1	TGTGCCAGCAGTCGGGGGACAGGGGAAAGCGAGCAGTACTTC	CASSRGTGESEQYF
TRBV11-1	few	TRBJ2-3	NA	TGTGCCAGCAGCGGAATAGCTAGCACAGATACGCAGTATTTT	CASSGIASTDTQYF
TRBV15	NA	TRBJ2-7	NA	TGTGCCACCAGCAGAGATCTAGCCTACGAGCAGTACTTC	CATSRDLAYEQYF
TRBV7-2	few	TRBJ1-2	NA	TGTGCCAGCACCAACTCGTTTGGCTACACCTTC	CASTNSFGYTF
TRBV4-2	NA	TRBJ2-1	NA	TGTGCCAGCAGCCAAGATCCGGTAACGGGATACCGGTTCTTC	CASSQDPVTGYRFF
TRBV9	NA	TRBJ2-7	NA	TGTGCCAGCAGCATCTCCCTGAATCGGTCATCCCGGAGCTACGAGCAGTACTTC	CASSISLNRSSRSYEQYF
TRBV28	NA	TRBJ2-7	TRBD2	TGTGCCAGCAGTTCATGGACTAGCGGGCTAAGGAACGAGCAGTACTTC	CASSSWTSGLRNEQYF
TRBV18	few	TRBJ2-1	TRBD1	TGTGCCAGCTCACCTGGACAGGGGCTCGCCGACCGGAATGAGCAGTTCTTC	CASSPGQGLADRNEQFF
TRBV28	few	TRBJ1-5	NA	TGTGCCAGCAGCCCAAGGGCCACCTCAGGGAATCAGCCCCAGCATTTT	CASSPRATSGNQPQHF
TRBV4-2	NA	TRBJ2-1	TRBD2	TGTGCCAGCAGCCAAGATCAGGGGACTAGCAGGGTCAATGAGCAGTTCTTC	CASSQDQGTSRVNEQFF
TRBV28	few	TRBJ2-2	TRBD1	TGTGCCAGTCATGGACCGGGACAGCCGACGAACACCGGGGAGCTGTTTTTT	CASHGPGQPTNTGELFF
TRBV21-1	few	TRBJ2-1	NA	TGTGCCAGCAGCACAATAGCGGGAGAGGTCAACTACAATGAGCAGTTCTTC	CASSTIAGEVNYNEQFF
TRBV7-2	NA	TRBJ2-1	TRBD2	TGTGCCAGCAGCTCTACAAACGGACTAGTTGATGAGCAGTTCTTC	CASSSTNGLVDEQFF
TRBV30	few	TRBJ2-7	NA	TGTGCCTGGAGACAGTTCTACGAGCAGTACTTC	CAWRQFYEQYF
TRBV9	few	TRBJ2-7	TRBD1	TGTGCCAGCAGCGGACAGGGTATTTCCTCCTACGAGCAGTACTTC	CASSGQGISSYEQYF
TRBV18	few	TRBJ2-5	NA	TGTGCCAGCTCACCCACTAGAGAAGAGACCCAGTACTTC	CASSPTREETQYF
TRBV30	few	TRBJ1-1	NA	TGTGCCTGGAGGTTGGAGGGTTACACTGAAGCTTTCTTT	CAWRLEGYTEAFF
TRBV28	NA	TRBJ2-1	NA	TGTGCCAGCAGTTTTTCCCATAGTCACAATGAGCAGTTCTTC	CASSFSHSHNEQFF
TRBV18	few	TRBJ1-2	NA	TGTGCCAGCTCGCACGGACAGAACTATGGCTACACCTTC	CASSHGQNYGYTF
TRBV6-1	few	TRBJ2-3	TRBD2	TGTGCCAGCAGGGCGGCGGGAGGTTCAGATACGCAGTATTTT	CASRAAGGSDTQYF
TRBV30	NA	TRBJ1-2	NA	TGTGCCTGGAGTGGGGGGCCGCAGAGCACCTTC	CAWSGGPQSTF